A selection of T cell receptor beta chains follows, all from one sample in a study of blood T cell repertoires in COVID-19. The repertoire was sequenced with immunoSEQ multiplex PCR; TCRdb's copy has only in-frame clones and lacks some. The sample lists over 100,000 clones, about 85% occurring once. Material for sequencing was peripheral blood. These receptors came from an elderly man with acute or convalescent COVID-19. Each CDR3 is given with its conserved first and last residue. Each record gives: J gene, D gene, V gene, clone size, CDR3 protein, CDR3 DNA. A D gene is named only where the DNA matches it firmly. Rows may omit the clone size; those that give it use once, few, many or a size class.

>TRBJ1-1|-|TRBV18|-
CASSPRGREAFF
TGTGCCAGCTCACCACGGGGGCGTGAAGCTTTCTTT
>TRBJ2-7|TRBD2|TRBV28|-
CASNSGGNPYEQYF
TGTGCCAGCAATTCGGGGGGGAACCCCTACGAGCAGTACTTC
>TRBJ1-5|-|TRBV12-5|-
CASTRGGDHQPQHF
TGTGCTAGTACCAGAGGGGGAGACCATCAGCCCCAGCATTTT
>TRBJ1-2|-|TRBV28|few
CASRAPYGYTF
TGTGCCAGCAGAGCTCCCTATGGCTACACCTTC
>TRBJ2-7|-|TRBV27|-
CASGNEVYEQYF
TGTGCCAGCGGCAATGAGGTCTACGAGCAGTACTTC
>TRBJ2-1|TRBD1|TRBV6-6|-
CASSPAGTGGSNEQFF
TGTGCCAGCAGTCCGGCCGGGACAGGGGGAAGCAATGAGCAGTTCTTC
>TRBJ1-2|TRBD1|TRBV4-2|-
CASSQPGQGAMEGYTF
TGTGCCAGCAGCCAACCAGGACAGGGGGCTATGGAAGGCTACACCTTC
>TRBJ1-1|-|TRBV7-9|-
CASSLLGGNTEAFF
TGTGCCAGCAGCCTCCTAGGGGGGAACACTGAAGCTTTCTTT
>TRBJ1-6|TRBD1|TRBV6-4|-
CASSPTGGTSPLHF
TGTGCCAGCAGTCCCACAGGGGGTACTTCACCCCTCCACTTT
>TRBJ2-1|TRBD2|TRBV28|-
CASSLPGLELVNEQFF
TGTGCCAGCAGTCTCCCGGGACTAGAATTAGTCAATGAGCAGTTCTTC
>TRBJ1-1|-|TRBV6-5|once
CASSYSKAGSAFF
TGTGCCAGCAGTTACTCGAAAGCCGGGTCAGCTTTCTTT
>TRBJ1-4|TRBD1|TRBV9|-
CASSVTPEGAKLFF
TGTGCCAGCAGCGTAACCCCGGAGGGGGCAAAACTGTTTTTT
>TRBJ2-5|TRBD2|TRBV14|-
CASSPGLAWETQYF
TGTGCCAGCAGCCCGGGACTAGCATGGGAGACCCAGTACTTC
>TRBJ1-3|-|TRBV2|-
CANARGSGNTIYF
TGTGCCAACGCCAGGGGCTCTGGAAACACCATATATTTT
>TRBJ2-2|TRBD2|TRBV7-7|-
CASSPGLAVNTGELFF
TGTGCTAGCAGCCCAGGACTAGCGGTGAACACCGGGGAGCTGTTTTTT
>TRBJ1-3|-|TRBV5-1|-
CASSLYGSSGNTIYF
TGCGCCAGCAGCTTGTACGGGAGCTCTGGAAACACCATATATTTT
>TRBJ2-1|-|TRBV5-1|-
CASSLEGPYNEQFF
TGCGCCAGCAGCTTGGAGGGGCCTTACAATGAGCAGTTCTTC
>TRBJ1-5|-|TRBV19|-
CASSAPPTSSNQPQHF
TGTGCCAGTAGTGCGCCCCCGACAAGTAGCAATCAGCCCCAGCATTTT
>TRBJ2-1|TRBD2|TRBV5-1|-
CASSLGASGLSYNEQFF
TGCGCCAGCAGCTTAGGTGCTAGCGGGTTGAGCTACAATGAGCAGTTCTTC
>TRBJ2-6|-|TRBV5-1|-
CASSLGGSSSGANVLTF
TGCGCCAGCAGCTTGGGAGGGTCTAGCTCTGGGGCCAACGTCCTGACTTTC
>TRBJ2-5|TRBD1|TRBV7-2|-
CASIHSEGQGEAGAQYF
TGTGCCAGCATCCATAGCGAGGGACAGGGTGAGGCAGGGGCCCAGTACTTC
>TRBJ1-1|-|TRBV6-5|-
CASSKRDRMNTEAFF
TGTGCCAGCAGTAAACGCGACAGGATGAACACTGAAGCTTTCTTT
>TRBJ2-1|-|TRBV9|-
CASSVGPSSASSYNEQFF
TGTGCCAGCAGCGTAGGCCCCAGTAGCGCGAGCTCCTACAATGAGCAGTTCTTC
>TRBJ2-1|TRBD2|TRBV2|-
CASRPRTSGYNEQFF
TGTGCCAGCAGGCCACGGACTAGCGGGTACAATGAGCAGTTCTTC
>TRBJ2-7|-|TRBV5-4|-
CASSFGGGREQYF
TGTGCCAGCAGCTTCGGAGGGGGCCGGGAGCAGTACTTC
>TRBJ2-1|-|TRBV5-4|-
CASTPGLGNEQFF
TGTGCCAGCACCCCGGGGTTAGGCAATGAGCAGTTCTTC
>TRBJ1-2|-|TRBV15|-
CATSRDKKTGYGYTF
TGTGCCACCAGCAGAGATAAAAAAACAGGCTATGGCTACACCTTC
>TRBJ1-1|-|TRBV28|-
CASRSGVNTEAFF
TGTGCCAGCAGGTCAGGGGTGAACACTGAAGCTTTCTTT
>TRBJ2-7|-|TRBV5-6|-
CASSLSGTNGPQYF
TGTGCCAGCAGCTTATCCGGGACAAATGGGCCGCAGTACTTC